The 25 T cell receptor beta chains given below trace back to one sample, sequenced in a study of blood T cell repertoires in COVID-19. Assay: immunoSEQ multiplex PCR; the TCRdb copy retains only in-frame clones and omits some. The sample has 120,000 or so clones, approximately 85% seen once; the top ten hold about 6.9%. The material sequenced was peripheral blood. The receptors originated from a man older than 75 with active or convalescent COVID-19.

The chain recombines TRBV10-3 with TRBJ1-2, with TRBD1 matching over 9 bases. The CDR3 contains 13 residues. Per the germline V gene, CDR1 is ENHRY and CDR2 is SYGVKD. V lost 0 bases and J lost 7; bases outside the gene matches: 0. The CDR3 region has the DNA TGTGCCATCAGTGAGTCGACAGGGGGTGGCTACACCTTC. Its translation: CAISESTGGGYTF.

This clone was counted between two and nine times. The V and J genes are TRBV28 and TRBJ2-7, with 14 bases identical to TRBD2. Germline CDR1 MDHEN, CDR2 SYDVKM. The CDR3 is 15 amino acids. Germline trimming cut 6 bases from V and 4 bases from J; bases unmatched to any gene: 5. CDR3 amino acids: CASRPGLAGVYEQYF. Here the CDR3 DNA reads TGTGCCAGCAGACCGGGACTAGCGGGAGTATACGAGCAGTACTTC. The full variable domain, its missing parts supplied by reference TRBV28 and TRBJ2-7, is DVKVTQSSRYLVKRTGEKVFLECVQDMDHENMFWYRQDPGLGLRLIYFSYDVKMKEKGDIPEGYSVSREKKERFSLILESASTNQTSMYLCASRPGLAGVYEQYFGPGTRLTVT.

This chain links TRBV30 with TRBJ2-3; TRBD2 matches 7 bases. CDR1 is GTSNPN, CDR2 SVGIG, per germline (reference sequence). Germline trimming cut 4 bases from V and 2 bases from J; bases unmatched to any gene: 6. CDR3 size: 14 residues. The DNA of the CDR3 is TGTGCCTGGATGGAGCGGGAACACACAGATACGCAGTATTTT. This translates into CAWMEREHTDTQYF.

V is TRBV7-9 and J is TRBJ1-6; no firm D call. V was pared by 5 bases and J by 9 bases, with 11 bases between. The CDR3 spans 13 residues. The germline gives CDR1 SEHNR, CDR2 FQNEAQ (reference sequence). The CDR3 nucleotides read TGTGCCAGCAGCCACAACACAGTTTCACCCCTCCACTTT. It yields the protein CASSHNTVSPLHF.

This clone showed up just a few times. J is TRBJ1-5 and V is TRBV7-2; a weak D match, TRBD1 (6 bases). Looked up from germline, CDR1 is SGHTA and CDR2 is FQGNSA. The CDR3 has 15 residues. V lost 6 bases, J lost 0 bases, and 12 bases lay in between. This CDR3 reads CASSRTALSNQPQHF. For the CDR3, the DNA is TGTGCCAGCAGTAGGACAGCCCTTAGCAATCAGCCCCAGCATTTT.

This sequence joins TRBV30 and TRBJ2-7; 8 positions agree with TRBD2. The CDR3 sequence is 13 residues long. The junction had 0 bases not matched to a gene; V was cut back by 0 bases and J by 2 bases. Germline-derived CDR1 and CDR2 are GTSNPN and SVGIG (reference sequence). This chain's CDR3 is CAWSVAGAYEQYF. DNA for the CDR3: TGTGCCTGGAGTGTAGCGGGGGCCTACGAGCAGTACTTC.

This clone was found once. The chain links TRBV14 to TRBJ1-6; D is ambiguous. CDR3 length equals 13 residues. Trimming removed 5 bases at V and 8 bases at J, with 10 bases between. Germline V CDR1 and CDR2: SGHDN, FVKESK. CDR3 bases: TGTGCCAGCAGCGGGCGAGTCTATTCACCCCTCCACTTT. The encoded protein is CASSGRVYSPLHF.

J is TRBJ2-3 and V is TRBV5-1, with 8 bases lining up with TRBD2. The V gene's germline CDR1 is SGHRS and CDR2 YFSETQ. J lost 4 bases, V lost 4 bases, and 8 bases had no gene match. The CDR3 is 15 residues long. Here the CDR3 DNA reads TGCGCCAGCAGCAGCAGCGGGAGTGTCTCAGATACGCAGTATTTT. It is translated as CASSSSGSVSDTQYF.

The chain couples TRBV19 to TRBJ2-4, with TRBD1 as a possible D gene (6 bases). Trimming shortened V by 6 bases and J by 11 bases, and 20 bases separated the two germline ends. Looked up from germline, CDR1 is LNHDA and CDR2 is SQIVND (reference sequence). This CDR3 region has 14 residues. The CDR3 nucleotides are TGTGCCAGTAGGCCCCAGGGGCAGGGACGTGTTCAGTACTTC. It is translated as CASRPQGQGRVQYF.

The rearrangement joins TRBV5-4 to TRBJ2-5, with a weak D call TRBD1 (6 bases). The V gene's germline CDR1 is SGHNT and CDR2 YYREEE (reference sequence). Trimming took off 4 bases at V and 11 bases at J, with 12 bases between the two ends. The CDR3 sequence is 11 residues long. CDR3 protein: CASSEGVGQYF. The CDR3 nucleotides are TGTGCCAGCAGCGAGGGGGTTGGGCAGTACTTC.

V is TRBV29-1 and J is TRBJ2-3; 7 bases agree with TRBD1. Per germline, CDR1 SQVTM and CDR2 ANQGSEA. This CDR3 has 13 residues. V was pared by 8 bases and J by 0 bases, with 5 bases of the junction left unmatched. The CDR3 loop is CSSRGISTDTQYF. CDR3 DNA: TGCAGCTCCAGGGGGATTAGCACAGATACGCAGTATTTT.

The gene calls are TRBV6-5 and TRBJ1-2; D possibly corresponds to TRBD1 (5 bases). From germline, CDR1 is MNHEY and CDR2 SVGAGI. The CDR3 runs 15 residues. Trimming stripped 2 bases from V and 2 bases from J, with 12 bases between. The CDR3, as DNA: TGTGCCAGCAGTTACGCGACAGAGATGAACTATGGCTACACCTTC. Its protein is CASSYATEMNYGYTF.

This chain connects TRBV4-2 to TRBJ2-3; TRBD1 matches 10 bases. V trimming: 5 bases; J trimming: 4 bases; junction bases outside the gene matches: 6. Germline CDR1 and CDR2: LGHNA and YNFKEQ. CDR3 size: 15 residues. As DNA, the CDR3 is TGTGCCAGCAGCTCCGGGACAGGGGACTCAGATACGCAGTATTTT. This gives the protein CASSSGTGDSDTQYF.

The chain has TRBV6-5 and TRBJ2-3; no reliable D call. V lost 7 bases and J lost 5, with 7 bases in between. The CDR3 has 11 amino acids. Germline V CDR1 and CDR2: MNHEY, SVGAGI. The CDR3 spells CASTVVDTQYF. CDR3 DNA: TGTGCCAGCACGGTAGTAGATACGCAGTATTTT.

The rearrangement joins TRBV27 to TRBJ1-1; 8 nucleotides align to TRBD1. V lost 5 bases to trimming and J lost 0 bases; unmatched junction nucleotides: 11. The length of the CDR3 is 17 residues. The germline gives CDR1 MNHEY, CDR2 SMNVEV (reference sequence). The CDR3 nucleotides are TGTGCCAGCAGTCTTCAGGGGGCCCCTTTTATGAACACTGAAGCTTTCTTT. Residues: CASSLQGAPFMNTEAFF.

The CDR3 loop reads CASSLTLEPIVGNEKLFF. DNA for the CDR3: TGTGCCAGCAGCTTAACTCTAGAGCCCATCGTCGGTAATGAAAAACTGTTTTTT. This rearrangement joins TRBV7-3 to TRBJ1-4; D ambiguous. The CDR3 loop spans 18 amino acids. V was cut by 0 bases and J by 4 bases, with 18 bases left in between. The germline V gene encodes CDR1 SGHTA and CDR2 FQGTGA.

The CDR3 bases are TGTGCCAGTAGTATAGATCTCAGGGTTTCCTACAATGAGCAGTTCTTC. This gives the protein CASSIDLRVSYNEQFF. V and J are TRBV19 and TRBJ2-1, with D possibly being TRBD1 (5 bases). The length of the CDR3 is 16 residues. CDR1 LNHDA and CDR2 SQIVND come from the germline V gene (reference sequence). Trimming left V 0 bases short and J 1 base short, with 10 bases between.

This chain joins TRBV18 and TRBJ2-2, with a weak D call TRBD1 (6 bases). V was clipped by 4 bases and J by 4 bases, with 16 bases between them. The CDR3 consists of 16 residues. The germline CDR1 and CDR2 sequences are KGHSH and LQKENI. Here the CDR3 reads CASSLSQGSATGELFF. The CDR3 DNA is TGTGCCAGCTCACTCTCACAGGGTTCGGCCACCGGGGAGCTGTTTTTT. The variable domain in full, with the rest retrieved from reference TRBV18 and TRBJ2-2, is NAGVMQNPRHLVRRRGQEARLRCSPMKGHSHVYWYRQLPEEGLKFMVYLQKENIIDESGMPKERFSAEFPKEGPSILRIQQVVRGDSAAYFCASSLSQGSATGELFFGEGSRLTVL.

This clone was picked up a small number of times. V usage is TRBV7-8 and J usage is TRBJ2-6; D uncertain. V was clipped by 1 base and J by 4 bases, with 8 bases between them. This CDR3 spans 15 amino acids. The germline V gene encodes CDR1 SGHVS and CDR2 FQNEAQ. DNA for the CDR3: TGTGCCAGCAGCTTAGGGGCTCCGGGGGCCAACGTCCTGACTTTC. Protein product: CASSLGAPGANVLTF. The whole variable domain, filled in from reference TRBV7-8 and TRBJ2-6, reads GAGVSQSPRYKVAKRGQDVALRCDPISGHVSLFWYQQALGQGPEFLTYFQNEAQLDKSGLPSDRFFAERPEGSVSTLKIQRTQQEDSAVYLCASSLGAPGANVLTFGAGSRLTVL.

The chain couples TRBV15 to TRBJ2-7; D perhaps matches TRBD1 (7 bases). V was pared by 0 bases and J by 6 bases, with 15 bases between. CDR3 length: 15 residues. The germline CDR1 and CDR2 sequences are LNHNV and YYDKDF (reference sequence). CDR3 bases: TGTGCCACCAGCAGAGAAGGTCGGCAGGGGGGCGAGCAGTACTTC. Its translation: CATSREGRQGGEQYF. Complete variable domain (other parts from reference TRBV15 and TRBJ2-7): DAMVIQNPRYQVTQFGKPVTLSCSQTLNHNVMYWYQQKSSQAPKLLFHYYDKDFNNEADTPDNFQSRRPNTSFCFLDIRSPGLGDTAMYLCATSREGRQGGEQYFGPGTRLTVT.

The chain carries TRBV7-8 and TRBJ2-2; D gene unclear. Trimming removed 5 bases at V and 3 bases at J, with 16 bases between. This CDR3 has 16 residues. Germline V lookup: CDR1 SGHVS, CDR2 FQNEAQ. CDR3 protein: CASSALVSSHTGELFF. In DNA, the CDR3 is TGTGCCAGCAGCGCTCTCGTGAGTTCGCACACCGGGGAGCTGTTTTTT.

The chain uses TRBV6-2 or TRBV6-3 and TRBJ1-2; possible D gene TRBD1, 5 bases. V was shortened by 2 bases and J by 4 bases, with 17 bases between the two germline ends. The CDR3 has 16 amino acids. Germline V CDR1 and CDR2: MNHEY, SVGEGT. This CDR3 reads CASSYGLGRTLYGYTF. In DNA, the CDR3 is TGTGCCAGCAGTTACGGCCTGGGGCGGACCCTCTATGGCTACACCTTC.

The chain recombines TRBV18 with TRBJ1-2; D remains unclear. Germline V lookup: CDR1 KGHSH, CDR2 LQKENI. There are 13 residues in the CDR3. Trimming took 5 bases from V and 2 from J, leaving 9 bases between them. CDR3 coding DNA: TGTGCCAGCTCATTAGACAAGAACTATGGCTACACCTTC. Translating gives CASSLDKNYGYTF.

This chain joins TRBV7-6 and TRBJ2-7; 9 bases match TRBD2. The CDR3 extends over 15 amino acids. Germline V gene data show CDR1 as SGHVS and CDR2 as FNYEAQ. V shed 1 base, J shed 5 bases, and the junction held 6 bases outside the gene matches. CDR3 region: CASSLGASGADEQYF. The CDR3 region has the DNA TGTGCCAGCAGCTTAGGGGCTAGCGGGGCCGACGAGCAGTACTTC.

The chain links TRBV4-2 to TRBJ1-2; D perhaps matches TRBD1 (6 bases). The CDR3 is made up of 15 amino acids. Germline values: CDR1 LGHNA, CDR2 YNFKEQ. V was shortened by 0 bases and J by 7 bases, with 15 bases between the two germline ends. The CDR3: CASSQEVGGQGGYTF. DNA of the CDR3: TGTGCCAGCAGCCAAGAAGTGGGGGGGCAGGGTGGCTACACCTTC.